The 13 T cell receptor beta chains given below trace back to one sample, sequenced in a study of PD-L1 blockade in urothelial cancer listed by TCRdb under 2017. The library relied on the immunoSEQ multiplex PCR assay. The table comes from immuneACCESS by way of TCRdb, which keeps in-frame sequences with V and J called. Part of the clones is missing from these tables; in studies checked, under half for an unresolved V gene and the rest for unknown reasons. The sample data list more than 60,000 clones, and almost 90% of these were observed just once. About 10% of the sample goes to the ten largest clones. The sample's time point label, decoded: peripheral blood 6 weeks after treatment start. Material: PBMCs, obtained around atezolizumab (anti-PD-L1) treatment. These TCRs come from a man aged 55 to 70 with urothelial cancer.

The chain joins TRBV7-6 to TRBJ2-7; 12 bases agree with TRBD2. J lost 9 bases, V lost 5 bases, and 5 bases had no gene match. CDR3 length equals 13 residues. Per germline, CDR1 SGHVS and CDR2 FNYEAQ. The CDR3 spells CASSLGLAGSQYF. The CDR3 DNA is TGTGCCAGCAGCCTCGGACTAGCGGGGTCGCAGTACTTC.

This clone was detected a few times. V gene TRBV30 combines with J gene TRBJ1-5; 9 bases are shared with TRBD1. The length of the CDR3 is 16 residues. Per germline, CDR1 GTSNPN and CDR2 SVGIG (reference sequence). V was clipped by 1 base and J by 7 bases; unmatched bases: 11. CDR3 residues: CAWSAQPGQGKQPQHF. The CDR3 region has the DNA TGTGCCTGGAGTGCTCAGCCGGGACAGGGAAAACAGCCCCAGCATTTT.

This sequence joins TRBV9 and TRBJ1-1; D is uncertain. The V end lost 0 bases, the J end lost 1 base, and 10 bases lay between the germline ends. This CDR3 spans 15 amino acids. Germline lookup yields CDR1 SGDLS and CDR2 YYNGEE. CDR3 loop: CASSVEPGGNTEAFF. CDR3 nucleotide sequence: TGTGCCAGCAGCGTAGAACCGGGAGGGAACACTGAAGCTTTCTTT.

This clone was seen more than once but under ten times. The V call is TRBV10-3, the J call TRBJ1-2, with 8 nucleotides matching TRBD1. Trimming at V came to 8 bases and at J to 4 bases, leaving 9 bases not matched to a gene. Per the germline V gene, CDR1 is ENHRY and CDR2 is SYGVKD. CDR3 length: 14 residues. CDR3 residues: CAIAPQGEGYGYTF. CDR3 nucleotides: TGTGCCATCGCCCCACAGGGGGAAGGCTATGGCTACACCTTC.

In this sample, this clone turned up once. The chain carries TRBV7-9 and TRBJ2-1; 12 bases line up with TRBD2. This CDR3 is 16 amino acids long. Germline-derived CDR1 and CDR2 are SEHNR and FQNEAQ (reference sequence). V dropped 5 bases and J dropped 6; count of bases not matched to a gene: 8. As DNA, the CDR3 is TGTGCCAGCAGCATTACAAGGACTAGCGGGACCAATGAGCAGTTCTTC. Amino acids: CASSITRTSGTNEQFF. The whole variable domain, filled in from reference TRBV7-9 and TRBJ2-1, reads DTGVSQNPRHKITKRGQNVTFRCDPISEHNRLYWYRQTLGQGPEFLTYFQNEAQLEKSRLLSDRFSAERPKGSFSTLEIQRTEQGDSAMYLCASSITRTSGTNEQFFGPGTRLTVL.

This chain links TRBV6-1 with TRBJ1-1, with a tentative D call TRBD1 (6 bases). Trimming removed 4 bases from V and 5 bases from J, with 23 bases in between. The CDR3 is 17 residues long. Germline-derived CDR1 and CDR2 are MNHNS and SASEGT. CDR3 DNA sequence: TGTGCCAGCAGTGTTTGGGGGGGCGGCTTACGGGGAACTGAAGCTTTCTTT. This encodes CASSVWGGGLRGTEAFF.

The chain combines TRBV6-5 with TRBJ2-2, with 8 positions matching TRBD1. Germline CDR1 and CDR2: MNHEY and SVGAGI. This CDR3 comprises 15 residues. The ends lost 8 bases at V and 5 bases at J; junction bases unmatched: 10. The CDR3 nucleotides are TGTGCCAGCTATATCGGGACAGGTGGAACCGGGGAGCTGTTTTTT. Amino acid sequence: CASYIGTGGTGELFF.

The chain carries TRBV5-1 and TRBJ1-5, with 7 bases matching TRBD1. With 0 bases clipped from V and 6 bases from J, the junction kept 6 bases outside the gene matches. The CDR3 covers 15 residues. Germline-derived CDR1 and CDR2 are SGHRS and YFSETQ. CDR3 residues: CASSLETGNGQPQHF. In nucleotides, the CDR3 is TGCGCCAGCAGCTTGGAGACAGGGAACGGTCAGCCCCAGCATTTT.

This clone was counted between two and nine times. This chain uses TRBV5-1 with TRBJ2-1, with 7 bases identical to TRBD1. This CDR3 spans 15 amino acids. Germline V gives CDR1 SGHRS, CDR2 YFSETQ. The trim removed 3 bases at V and 1 base at J, leaving 4 bases unmatched. The CDR3 nucleotides read TGCGCCAGCAGCTCGCAGACAGGGTCCTACAATGAGCAGTTCTTC. Protein sequence: CASSSQTGSYNEQFF.

The chain links TRBV19 to TRBJ2-7; 9 bases align to TRBD1. The J segment lost 3 bases and the V segment lost 3 bases, leaving 3 bases of the junction unmatched. Germline CDR1 LNHDA, CDR2 SQIVND (reference sequence). There are 14 residues in the CDR3. The chain's CDR3 is CASSMGQGIYEQYF. The CDR3 DNA is TGTGCCAGTAGTATGGGACAGGGAATCTACGAGCAGTACTTC.

The CDR3, as DNA: TGCGCCAGCAGCTTCCGACGGGTGAACACTGAAGCTTTCTTT. This sequence encodes CASSFRRVNTEAFF. The genes are TRBV5-1 and TRBJ1-1; unclear D gene. V lost 2 bases, J lost 0 bases, and 8 bases lay in between. There are 14 residues in the CDR3. Germline CDR1 and CDR2: SGHRS and YFSETQ.

This chain links TRBV7-6 with TRBJ2-7; unclear D gene. CDR3 size: 14 residues. The germline V and J ends were trimmed by 1 base and 1 base, with 8 bases remaining between them. Germline CDR1 reads SGHVS; CDR2 reads FNYEAQ. CDR3: CASSLDPGSYEQYF. The CDR3 region has the DNA TGTGCCAGCAGCTTAGACCCCGGGTCCTACGAGCAGTACTTC.

The V gene is TRBV2, the J gene TRBJ1-4, with 9 bases that match TRBD1. CDR1 is SNHLY, CDR2 FYNNEI, per germline. The junction had 4 bases not matched to a gene; V was cut back by 8 bases and J by 6 bases. The CDR3 sequence is 13 residues long. Here the CDR3 reads CASGRQGDEKLFF. The CDR3 DNA is TGTGCCAGCGGACGACAGGGGGATGAAAAACTGTTTTTT.